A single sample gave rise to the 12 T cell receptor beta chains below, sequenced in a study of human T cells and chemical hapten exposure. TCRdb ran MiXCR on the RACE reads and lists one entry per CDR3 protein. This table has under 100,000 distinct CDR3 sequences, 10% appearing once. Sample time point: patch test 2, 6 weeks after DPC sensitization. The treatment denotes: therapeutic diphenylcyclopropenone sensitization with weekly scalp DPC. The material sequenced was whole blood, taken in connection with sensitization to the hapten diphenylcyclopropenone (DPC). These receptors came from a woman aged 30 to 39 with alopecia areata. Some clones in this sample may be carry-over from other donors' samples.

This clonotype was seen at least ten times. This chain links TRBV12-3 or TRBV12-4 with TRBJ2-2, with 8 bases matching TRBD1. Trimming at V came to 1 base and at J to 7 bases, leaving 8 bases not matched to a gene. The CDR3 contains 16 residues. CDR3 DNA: TGTGCCAGCAGTTTAGGGACAGGGCAGTGGATCGGGGAGCTGTTTTTT. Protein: CASSLGTGQWIGELFF.

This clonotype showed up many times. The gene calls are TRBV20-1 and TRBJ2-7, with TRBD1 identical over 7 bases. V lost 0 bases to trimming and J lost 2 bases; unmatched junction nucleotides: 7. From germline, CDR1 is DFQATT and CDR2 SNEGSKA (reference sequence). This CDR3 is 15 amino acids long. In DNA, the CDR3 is TGCAGTGCTAGAGATCGAGGGGGACAGACCTACGAGCAGTACTTC. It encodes CSARDRGGQTYEQYF.

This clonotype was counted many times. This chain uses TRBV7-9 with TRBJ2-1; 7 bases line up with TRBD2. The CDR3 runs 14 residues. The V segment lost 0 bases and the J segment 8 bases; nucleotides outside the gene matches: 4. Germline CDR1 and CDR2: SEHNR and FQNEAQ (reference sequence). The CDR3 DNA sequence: TGTGCCAGCAGCTTAGCGGGAGGGAGTCATGAGCAGTTCTTC. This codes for CASSLAGGSHEQFF. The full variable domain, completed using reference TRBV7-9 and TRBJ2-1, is DTGVSQNPRHKITKRGQNVTFRCDPISEHNRLYWYRQTLGQGPEFLTYFQNEAQLEKSRLLSDRFSAERPKGSFSTLEIQRTEQGDSAMYLCASSLAGGSHEQFFGPGTRLTVL.

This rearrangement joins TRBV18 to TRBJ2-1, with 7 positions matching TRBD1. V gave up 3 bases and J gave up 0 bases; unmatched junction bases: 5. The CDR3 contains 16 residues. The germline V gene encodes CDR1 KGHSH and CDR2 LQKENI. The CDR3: CASSPSGQSSYNEQFF. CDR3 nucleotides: TGTGCCAGCTCACCCTCGGGACAGAGCTCCTACAATGAGCAGTTCTTC.

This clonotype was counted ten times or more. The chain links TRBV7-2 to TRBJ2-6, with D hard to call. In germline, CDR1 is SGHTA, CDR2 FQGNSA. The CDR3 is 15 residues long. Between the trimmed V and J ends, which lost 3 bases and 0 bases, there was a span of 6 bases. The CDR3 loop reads CASSFFLSGANVLTF. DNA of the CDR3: TGTGCCAGCAGCTTTTTCCTCTCTGGGGCCAACGTCCTGACTTTC.

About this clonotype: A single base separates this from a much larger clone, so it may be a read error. CDR3 DNA sequence: TGTGCCAGCAGCTCGACAGGGGGCATCGAAGCTTTCTTT. Translated, it gives CASSSTGGIEAFF. This sequence joins TRBV7-2 and TRBJ1-1; 10 bases are a match to TRBD1. CDR3 length: 13 residues. V gave up 4 bases and J gave up 8 bases; unmatched junction bases: 4. Germline V gives CDR1 SGHTA, CDR2 FQGNSA. Drawing the rest from reference TRBV7-2 and TRBJ1-1, the complete variable domain is GAGVSQSPSNKVTEKGKDVELRCDPISGHTALYWYRQSLGQGLEFLIYFQGNSAPDKSGLPSDRFSAERTGGSVSTLTIQRTQQEDSAVYLCASSSTGGIEAFFGQGTRLTVV.

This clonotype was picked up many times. CDR3 sequence reads: CASSPPKLAGNTGELFF. The CDR3 nucleotides are TGTGCCAGCTCACCACCCAAACTAGCGGGAAACACCGGGGAGCTGTTTTTT. The gene calls are TRBV18 and TRBJ2-2; 10 bases match TRBD2. This CDR3 spans 17 amino acids. The V segment lost 0 bases and the J segment 2 bases; nucleotides outside the gene matches: 3. Germline-derived CDR1 and CDR2 are KGHSH and LQKENI.

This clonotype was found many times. CDR3 protein: CASSLGGGQRVHEQYF. In nucleotides, the CDR3 is TGTGCCAGCAGTTTGGGAGGGGGACAGAGGGTCCACGAGCAGTACTTC. The J gene is TRBJ2-7, the V gene TRBV28, with D perhaps TRBD1 or TRBD2 (7 bases each). V was cut by 3 bases and J by 5 bases, with 20 bases left in between. From germline, CDR1 is MDHEN and CDR2 SYDVKM. The CDR3 contains 16 residues.

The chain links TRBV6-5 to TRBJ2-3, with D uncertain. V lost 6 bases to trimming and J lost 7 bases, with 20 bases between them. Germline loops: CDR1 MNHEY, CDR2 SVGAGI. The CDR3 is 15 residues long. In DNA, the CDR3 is TGTGCCAGCAGCCCAGGCTTTCTCGGCGGTCATACGCAGTATTTT. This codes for CASSPGFLGGHTQYF.

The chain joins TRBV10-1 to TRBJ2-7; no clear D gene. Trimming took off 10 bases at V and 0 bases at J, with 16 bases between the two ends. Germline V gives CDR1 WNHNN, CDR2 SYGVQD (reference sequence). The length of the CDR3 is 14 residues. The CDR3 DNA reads TGCGCCACCTCGTTCGGATTAGGCTCCTACGAGCAGTACTTC. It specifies CATSFGLGSYEQYF.

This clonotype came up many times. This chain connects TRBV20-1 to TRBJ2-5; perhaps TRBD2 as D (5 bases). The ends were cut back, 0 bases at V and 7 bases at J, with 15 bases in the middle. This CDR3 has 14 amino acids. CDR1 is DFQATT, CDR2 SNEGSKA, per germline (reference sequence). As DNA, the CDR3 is TGCAGTGCTAGAGATCGGAGGCCTCGGGGGACCCAGTACTTC. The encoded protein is CSARDRRPRGTQYF.

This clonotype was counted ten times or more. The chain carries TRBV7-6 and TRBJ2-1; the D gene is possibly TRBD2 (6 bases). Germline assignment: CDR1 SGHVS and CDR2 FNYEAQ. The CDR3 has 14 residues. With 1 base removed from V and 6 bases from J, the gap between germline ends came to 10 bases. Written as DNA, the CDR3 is TGTGCCAGCAGCTTAGTTCGGGGGTCCAATGAGCAGTTCTTC. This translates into CASSLVRGSNEQFF. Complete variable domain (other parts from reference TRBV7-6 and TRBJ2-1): GAGVSQSPRYKVTKRGQDVALRCDPISGHVSLYWYRQALGQGPEFLTYFNYEAQQDKSGLPNDRFSAERPEGSISTLTIQRTEQRDSAMYRCASSLVRGSNEQFFGPGTRLTVL.